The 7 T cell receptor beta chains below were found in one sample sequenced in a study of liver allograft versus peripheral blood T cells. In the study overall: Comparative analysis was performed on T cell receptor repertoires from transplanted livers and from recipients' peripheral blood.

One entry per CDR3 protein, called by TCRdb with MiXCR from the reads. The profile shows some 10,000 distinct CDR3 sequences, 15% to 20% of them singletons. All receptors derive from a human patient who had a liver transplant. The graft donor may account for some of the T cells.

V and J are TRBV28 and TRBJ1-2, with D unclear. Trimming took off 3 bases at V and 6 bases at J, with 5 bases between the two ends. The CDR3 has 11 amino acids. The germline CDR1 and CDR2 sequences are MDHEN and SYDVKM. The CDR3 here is CASSLRDGYTF. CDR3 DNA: TGTGCCAGCAGTTTGAGGGATGGCTACACCTTC.

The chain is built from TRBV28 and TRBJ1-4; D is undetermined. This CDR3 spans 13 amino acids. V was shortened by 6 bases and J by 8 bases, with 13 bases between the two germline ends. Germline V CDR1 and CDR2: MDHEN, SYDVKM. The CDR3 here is CASRRTVGEKLFF. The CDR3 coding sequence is TGTGCCAGCAGGAGGACCGTGGGGGAAAAACTGTTTTTT. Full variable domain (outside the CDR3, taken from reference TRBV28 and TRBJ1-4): DVKVTQSSRYLVKRTGEKVFLECVQDMDHENMFWYRQDPGLGLRLIYFSYDVKMKEKGDIPEGYSVSREKKERFSLILESASTNQTSMYLCASRRTVGEKLFFGSGTQLSVL.

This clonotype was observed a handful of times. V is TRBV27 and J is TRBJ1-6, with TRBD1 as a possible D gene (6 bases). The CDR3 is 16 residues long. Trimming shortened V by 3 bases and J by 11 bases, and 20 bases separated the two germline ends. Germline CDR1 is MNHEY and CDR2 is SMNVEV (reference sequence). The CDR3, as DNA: TGTGCCAGCAGTTTCGAATTCAGGGGTGCGGGCACACCCCTCCACTTT. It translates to CASSFEFRGAGTPLHF.

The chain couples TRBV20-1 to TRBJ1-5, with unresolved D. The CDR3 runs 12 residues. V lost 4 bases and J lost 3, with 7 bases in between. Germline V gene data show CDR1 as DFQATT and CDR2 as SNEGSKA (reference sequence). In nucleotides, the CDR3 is TGCAGTGCTACACAGACCAATCAGCCCCAGCATTTT. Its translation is CSATQTNQPQHF.

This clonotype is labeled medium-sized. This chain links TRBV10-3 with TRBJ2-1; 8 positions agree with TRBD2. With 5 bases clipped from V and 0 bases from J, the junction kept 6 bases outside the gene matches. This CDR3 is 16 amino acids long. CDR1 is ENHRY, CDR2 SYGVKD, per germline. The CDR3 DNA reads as TGTGCCATCAGTCATAGCGGGATGAGCTCCTACAATGAGCAGTTCTTC. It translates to CAISHSGMSSYNEQFF.

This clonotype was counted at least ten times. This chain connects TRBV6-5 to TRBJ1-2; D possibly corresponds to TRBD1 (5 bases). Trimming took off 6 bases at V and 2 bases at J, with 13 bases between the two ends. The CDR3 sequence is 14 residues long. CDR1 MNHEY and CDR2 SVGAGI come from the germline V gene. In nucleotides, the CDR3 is TGTGCCAGCAGCATCCGGGACCCGAACTATGGCTACACCTTC. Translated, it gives CASSIRDPNYGYTF.

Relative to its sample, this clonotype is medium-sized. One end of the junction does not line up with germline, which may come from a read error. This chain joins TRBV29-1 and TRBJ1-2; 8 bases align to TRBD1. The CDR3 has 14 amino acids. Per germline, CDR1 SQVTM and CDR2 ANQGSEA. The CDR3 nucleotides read TGCAGCGTCGAAGGCCAGGGGGCCGACTATGGCTACACCTTC. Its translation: CSVEGQGADYGYTF.